Sequencing of this TCR beta chain was carried out in a study of blood T cell repertoires in COVID-19. Study-level background: There were acute and convalescent COVID-19 samples, and they came from the United States, Italy and Spain. T cells, B-cell-depleted T cells, or PBMCs provided the cDNA or gDNA that served as material.

Original handling: Reference gene primer amplification gave estimated nucleated cell counts. Method: immunoSEQ multiplex PCR; TCRdb's copy keeps in-frame clones and lacks some. For V, J and clone size, that table is used; D and trimming come from the DNA. Of more than 150,000 clones in the sample, about 86% were seen once. The ends were cut back, 5 bases at V and 4 bases at J, with 20 bases in the middle. The CDR3 totals 15 residues. Germline V gene sequence: CDR1 GTSNPN, CDR2 SVGIG (reference sequence). The V call is TRBV30, the J call TRBJ1-2; perhaps TRBD1 as D (5 bases). The clonotype was recovered from a man under 40 with active or convalescent COVID-19. The sequenced sample was peripheral blood. The CDR3 DNA follows: TGTGCCTGGGAAGGATACAGGATGGGGTCCTATGGCTACACCTTC. Its translation: CAWEGYRMGSYGYTF.